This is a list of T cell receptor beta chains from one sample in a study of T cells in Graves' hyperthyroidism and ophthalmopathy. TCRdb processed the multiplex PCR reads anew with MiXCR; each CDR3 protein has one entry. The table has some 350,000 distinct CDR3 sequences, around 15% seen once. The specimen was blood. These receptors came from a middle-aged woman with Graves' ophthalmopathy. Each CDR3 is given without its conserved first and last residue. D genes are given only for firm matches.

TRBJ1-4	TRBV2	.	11	ASSEALQEKLF
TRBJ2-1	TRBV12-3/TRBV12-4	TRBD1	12	ASSQTGGANEQF
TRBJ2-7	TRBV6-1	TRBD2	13	ASKRGGGGTYEQY
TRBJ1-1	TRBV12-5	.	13	ASGLLGVVNTEAF
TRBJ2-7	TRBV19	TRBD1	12	ASSIPGQTYEQY
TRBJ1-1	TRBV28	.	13	ASSSLQQGLGLAF
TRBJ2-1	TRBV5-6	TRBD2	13	ASSLKAGSYNEQF
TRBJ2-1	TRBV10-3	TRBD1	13	AIRTTGNSYNEQF
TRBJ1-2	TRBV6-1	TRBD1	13	ASSEGQGAGYGYT
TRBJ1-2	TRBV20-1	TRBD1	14	SARRAGTGLNYGYT
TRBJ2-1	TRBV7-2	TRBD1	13	ASSLRQGAGNEQF
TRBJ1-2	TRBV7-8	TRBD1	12	ASSLGDRVGGYT
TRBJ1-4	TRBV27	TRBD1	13	ASSPWDREGEKLF
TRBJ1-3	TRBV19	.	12	ASMTPRAGNTIY
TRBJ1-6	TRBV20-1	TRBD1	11	SARDRVGSPLH
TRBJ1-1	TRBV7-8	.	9	ASSRGTEAF
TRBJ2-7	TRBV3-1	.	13	ASSQGWGAPYEQY
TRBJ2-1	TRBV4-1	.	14	ASSQDRWGASNEQF
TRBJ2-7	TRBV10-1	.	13	ASKTSERYPYEQY